The 11 T cell receptor beta chains in this list originate from one sample, sequenced in a study of blood T cells in healthy people across ages. Primed by a sample-barcoded 5' primer and a J-beta primer mix, a second PCR proceeded for 7 to 11 cycles. TCRdb reprocessed the 5' RACE reads via MiXCR and lists one record per CDR3 protein. In the table there are 700,000 or so distinct CDR3 sequences, about 24% of which are singletons. Sequencing input: blood. The receptors derive from a man aged 70 or older in good health.

The chain links TRBV29-1 to TRBJ2-7; 7 bases match TRBD1. Per germline, CDR1 SQVTM and CDR2 ANQGSEA. The CDR3 is made up of 14 amino acids. J was trimmed by 0 bases and V by 6 bases; bases with no gene match: 8. The CDR3 nucleotides read TGCAGCGTGAAAAGAGGGACAGCCTCCTACGAGCAGTACTTC. Its translation: CSVKRGTASYEQYF.

This clonotype was seen only a few times. The gene calls are TRBV3-1 and TRBJ2-1; tentative D call: TRBD2 (5 bases). The V end was cut by 8 bases, the J end by 2 bases, with 16 bases between. Germline V gene lookup returns CDR1 LGHDT and CDR2 YNNKEL (reference sequence). This CDR3 spans 15 amino acids. The DNA for the CDR3 is TGTGCCAGCGCCCTACTTGCGGGTGCCTACAATGAGCAGTTCTTC. Translation: CASALLAGAYNEQFF.

This clonotype was observed a handful of times. The chain has TRBV7-9 and TRBJ2-2, with 8 bases that match TRBD1. CDR1 is SEHNR and CDR2 is FQNEAQ in the germline V gene (reference sequence). The CDR3 has 15 residues. The J segment lost 9 bases and the V segment lost 5 bases, leaving 11 bases of the junction unmatched. CDR3 sequence: CASSPGTGGARELFF. The CDR3 region has the DNA TGTGCCAGCAGCCCTGGGACAGGTGGGGCCCGGGAGCTGTTTTTT.

V and J are TRBV7-9 and TRBJ2-1; D gene unclear. The CDR3 runs 14 residues. Germline assignment: CDR1 SEHNR and CDR2 FQNEAQ (reference sequence). Trimming left V 2 bases short and J 10 bases short, with 15 bases between. The CDR3 sequence: CASSLRASHSEQFF. The CDR3 DNA sequence: TGTGCCAGCAGCTTAAGGGCGTCTCACTCGGAGCAGTTCTTC. Filled out from reference TRBV7-9 and TRBJ2-1, the complete variable domain reads DTGVSQNPRHKITKRGQNVTFRCDPISEHNRLYWYRQTLGQGPEFLTYFQNEAQLEKSRLLSDRFSAERPKGSFSTLEIQRTEQGDSAMYLCASSLRASHSEQFFGPGTRLTVL.

This sequence joins TRBV11-3 and TRBJ2-3; TRBD1 might be the D (5 bases). Between the trimmed V and J ends, which lost 5 bases and 2 bases, there was a span of 20 bases. There are 17 residues in the CDR3. CDR1 and CDR2 (germline): SGHNT, YENEEA. This chain's CDR3 is CASSPLQGRFTTDTQYF. Written as DNA, the CDR3 is TGTGCCAGCAGCCCCCTGCAGGGCAGGTTCACCACAGATACGCAGTATTTT. Based on the CDR3 plus reference TRBV11-3 and TRBJ2-3, the full variable domain is EAGVVQSPRYKIIEKKQPVAFWCNPISGHNTLYWYLQNLGQGPELLIRYENEEAVDDSQLPKDRFSAERLKGVDSTLKIQPAELGDSAVYLCASSPLQGRFTTDTQYFGPGTRLTVL.

The chain has TRBV24-1 and TRBJ2-3; TRBD2 might be the D (5 bases). The CDR3 spans 13 residues. Germline V lookup: CDR1 KGHDR, CDR2 SFDVKD. V lost 8 bases, J lost 4 bases, and 12 bases lay in between. DNA for the CDR3: TGTGCCACCACGCCGGACTCCGCAGATACGCAGTATTTT. Amino acids: CATTPDSADTQYF.

The chain links TRBV27 to TRBJ2-5; 13 positions match TRBD2. Trimming cost V 5 bases and J 5 bases; bases outside gene matches: 5. The CDR3 runs 15 residues. The germline CDR1 and CDR2 sequences are MNHEY and SMNVEV (reference sequence). This CDR3 is CASSTGLAGYETQYF. As DNA, the CDR3 is TGTGCCAGCAGTACGGGACTAGCGGGATATGAGACCCAGTACTTC.

In this sample, this clonotype turned up a few times. The chain employs TRBV6-6 and TRBJ2-1, with 10 bases matching TRBD2. Gene TRBJ2-5 matches the end of the DNA better, so the J call may be wrong. Germline CDR1 MNHNY, CDR2 SVGAGI (reference sequence). The CDR3 spans 15 residues. The CDR3 spells CASRRTSGPQQTQYF. The CDR3, as DNA: TGTGCCAGCAGACGGACTAGCGGCCCGCAACAGACCCAGTACTTC.

CDR3 bases: TGCAGTGCTAGATTTCAGGGAGCGGGAAATTCACCCCTCCACTTT. This gives the protein CSARFQGAGNSPLHF. The chain uses TRBV20-1 and TRBJ1-6; a weak D match, TRBD1 (5 bases). The CDR3 is made up of 15 amino acids. Trimming pared 2 bases from V and 7 bases from J, leaving 15 bases between. CDR1 and CDR2 (germline): DFQATT, SNEGSKA (reference sequence).

This chain links TRBV3-1 with TRBJ2-3; the D is unclear. Trimming shortened V by 5 bases and J by 6 bases, and 9 bases separated the two germline ends. The CDR3 consists of 12 residues. The germline gives CDR1 LGHDT, CDR2 YNNKEL (reference sequence). CDR3 in amino acids: CASSSMGDTQYF. In DNA form, the CDR3 reads TGTGCCAGCAGCTCAATGGGGGATACGCAGTATTTT.

The rearrangement joins TRBV30 to TRBJ2-1, with D possibly being TRBD1 or TRBD2 (6 bases each). V was pared by 2 bases and J by 0 bases, with 14 bases between. This CDR3 comprises 16 residues. Germline V gene lookup returns CDR1 GTSNPN and CDR2 SVGIG (reference sequence). CDR3: CAWSLGGLSSYNEQFF. In DNA, the CDR3 is TGTGCCTGGAGTCTCGGGGGCCTCAGCTCCTACAATGAGCAGTTCTTC.